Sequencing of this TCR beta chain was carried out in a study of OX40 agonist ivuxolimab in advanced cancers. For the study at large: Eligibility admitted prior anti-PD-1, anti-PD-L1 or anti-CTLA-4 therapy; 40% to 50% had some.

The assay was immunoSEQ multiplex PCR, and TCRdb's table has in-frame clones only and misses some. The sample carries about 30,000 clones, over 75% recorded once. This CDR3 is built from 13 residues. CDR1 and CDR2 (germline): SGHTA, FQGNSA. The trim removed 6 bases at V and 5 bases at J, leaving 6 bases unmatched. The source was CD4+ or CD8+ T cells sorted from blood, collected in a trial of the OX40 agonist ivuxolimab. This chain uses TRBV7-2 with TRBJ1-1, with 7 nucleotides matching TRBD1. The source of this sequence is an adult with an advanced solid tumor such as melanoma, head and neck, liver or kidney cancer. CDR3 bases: TGTGCCAGCAGACAGGGGAGCGGTACTGAAGCTTTCTTT. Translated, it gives CASRQGSGTEAFF.